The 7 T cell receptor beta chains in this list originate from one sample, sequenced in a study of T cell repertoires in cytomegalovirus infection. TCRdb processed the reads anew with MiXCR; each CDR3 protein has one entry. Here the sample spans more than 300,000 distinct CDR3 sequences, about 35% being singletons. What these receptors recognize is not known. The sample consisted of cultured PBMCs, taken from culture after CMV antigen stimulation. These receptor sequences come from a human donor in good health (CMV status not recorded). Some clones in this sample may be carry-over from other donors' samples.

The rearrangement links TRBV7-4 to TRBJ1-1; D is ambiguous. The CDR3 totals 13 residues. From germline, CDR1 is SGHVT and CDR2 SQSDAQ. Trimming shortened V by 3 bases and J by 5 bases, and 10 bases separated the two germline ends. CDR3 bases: TGTGCCAGCAGCTTCCGACTAGAAACTGAAGCTTTCTTT. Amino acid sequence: CASSFRLETEAFF.

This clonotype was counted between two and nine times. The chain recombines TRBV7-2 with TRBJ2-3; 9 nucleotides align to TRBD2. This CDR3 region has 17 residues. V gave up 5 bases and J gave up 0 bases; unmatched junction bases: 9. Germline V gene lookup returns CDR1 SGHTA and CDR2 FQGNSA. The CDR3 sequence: CASSLNGLALSTDTQYF. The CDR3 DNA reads TGTGCCAGCAGCCTAAACGGACTAGCGCTCAGCACAGATACGCAGTATTTT.

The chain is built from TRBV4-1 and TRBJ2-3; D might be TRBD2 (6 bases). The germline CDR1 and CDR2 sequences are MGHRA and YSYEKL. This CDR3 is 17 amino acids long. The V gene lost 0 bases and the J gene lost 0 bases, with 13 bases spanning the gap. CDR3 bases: TGCGCCAGCAGCCAAGACTCCCTAGCGACTAGCACAGATACGCAGTATTTT. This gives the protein CASSQDSLATSTDTQYF.

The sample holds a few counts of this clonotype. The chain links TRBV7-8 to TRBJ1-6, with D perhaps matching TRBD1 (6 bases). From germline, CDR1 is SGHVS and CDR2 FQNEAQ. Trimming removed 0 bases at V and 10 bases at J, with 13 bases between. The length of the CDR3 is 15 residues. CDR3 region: CASSLARGKESPLHF. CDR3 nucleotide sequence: TGTGCCAGCAGCTTAGCCAGGGGAAAGGAATCACCCCTCCACTTT.

DNA of the CDR3: TGTGCCAGCAGCCCCTTTTCGGGGGATACGCAGTATTTT. Translation gives CASSPFSGDTQYF. V is TRBV7-3 and J is TRBJ2-3; tentative D call: TRBD2 (5 bases). This CDR3 has 13 residues. V dropped 5 bases and J dropped 6 bases, with 12 bases sitting between them. Per germline, CDR1 SGHTA and CDR2 FQGTGA.

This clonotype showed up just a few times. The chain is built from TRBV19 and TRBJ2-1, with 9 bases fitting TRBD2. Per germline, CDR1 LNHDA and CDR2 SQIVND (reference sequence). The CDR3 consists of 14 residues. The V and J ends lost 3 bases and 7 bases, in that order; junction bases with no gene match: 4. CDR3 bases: TGTGCCAGTAGTATGCGGGGGGGAGGGAATGAGCAGTTCTTC. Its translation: CASSMRGGGNEQFF.

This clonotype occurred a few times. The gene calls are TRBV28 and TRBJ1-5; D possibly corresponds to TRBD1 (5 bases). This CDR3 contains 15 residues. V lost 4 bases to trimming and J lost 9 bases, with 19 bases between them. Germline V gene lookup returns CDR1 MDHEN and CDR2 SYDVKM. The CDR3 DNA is TGTGCCAGCAGTTGGGGGTCCTGGGAGTTAACGCCCCAGCATTTT. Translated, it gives CASSWGSWELTPQHF. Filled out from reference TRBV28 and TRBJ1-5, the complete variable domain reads DVKVTQSSRYLVKRTGEKVFLECVQDMDHENMFWYRQDPGLGLRLIYFSYDVKMKEKGDIPEGYSVSREKKERFSLILESASTNQTSMYLCASSWGSWELTPQHFGDGTRLSIL.